This TCR beta chain was recovered during a study of blood T cell repertoires in COVID-19. Study as a whole: T cells, B-cell-depleted T cells, or PBMCs provided the cDNA or gDNA that served as material.

Participants were aged roughly 18 to 95 years, lived in around 22 US areas, and enrolled virtually. In the original analysis: Amplification of reference gene primers provided the estimated nucleated cell counts. The assay was immunoSEQ multiplex PCR, and TCRdb's table has in-frame clones only and misses some. The V and J calls and the clone size are those of that table, but D and trimming were determined from the DNA. The sample has roughly 190,000 clones, around 80% seen once. The V and J ends lost 5 bases and 3 bases respectively, with 20 bases between them. There are 17 residues in the CDR3. Germline V gene sequence: CDR1 SNHLY, CDR2 FYNNEI.

The chain employs TRBV2 and TRBJ1-5; maybe TRBD1 (5 bases). The source of this sequence is a woman in her forties or fifties with acute COVID-19. The source material was PBMCs or T cells enriched from blood (not recorded which). The CDR3 sequence: CASSHNGGRRANQPQHF. CDR3 nucleotide sequence: TGTGCCAGCAGTCACAACGGGGGAAGGAGAGCCAATCAGCCCCAGCATTTT.